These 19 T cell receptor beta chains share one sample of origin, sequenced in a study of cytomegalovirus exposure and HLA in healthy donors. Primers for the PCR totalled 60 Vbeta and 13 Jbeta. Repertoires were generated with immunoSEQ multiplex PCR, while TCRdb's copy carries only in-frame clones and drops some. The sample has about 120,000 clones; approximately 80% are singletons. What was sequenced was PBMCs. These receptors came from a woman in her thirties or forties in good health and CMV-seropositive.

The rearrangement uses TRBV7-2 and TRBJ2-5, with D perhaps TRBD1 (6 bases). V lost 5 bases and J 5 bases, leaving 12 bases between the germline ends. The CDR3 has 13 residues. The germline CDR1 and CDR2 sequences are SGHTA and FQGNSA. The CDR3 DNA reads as TGTGCCAGCAGCCAGGCAGGGGCCGAGACCCAGTACTTC. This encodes CASSQAGAETQYF.

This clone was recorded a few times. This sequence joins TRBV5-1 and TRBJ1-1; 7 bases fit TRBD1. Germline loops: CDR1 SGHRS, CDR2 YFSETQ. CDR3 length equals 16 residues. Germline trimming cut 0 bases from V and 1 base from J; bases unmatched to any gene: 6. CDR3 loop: CASSLVTGRQNTEAFF. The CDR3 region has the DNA TGCGCCAGCAGCTTGGTGACAGGGCGGCAGAACACTGAAGCTTTCTTT.

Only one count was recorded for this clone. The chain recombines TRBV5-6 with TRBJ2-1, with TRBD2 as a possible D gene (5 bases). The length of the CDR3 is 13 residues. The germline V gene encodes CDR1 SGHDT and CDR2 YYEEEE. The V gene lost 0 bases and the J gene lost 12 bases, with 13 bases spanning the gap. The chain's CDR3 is CASSLELVGGQFF. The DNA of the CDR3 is TGTGCCAGCAGCTTGGAACTGGTAGGAGGGCAGTTCTTC.

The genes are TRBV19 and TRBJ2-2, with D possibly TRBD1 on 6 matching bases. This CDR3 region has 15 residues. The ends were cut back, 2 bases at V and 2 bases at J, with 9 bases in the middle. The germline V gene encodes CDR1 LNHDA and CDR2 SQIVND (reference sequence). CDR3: CASSIKTGNTGELFF. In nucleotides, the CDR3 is TGTGCCAGTAGTATAAAGACAGGAAACACCGGGGAGCTGTTTTTT.

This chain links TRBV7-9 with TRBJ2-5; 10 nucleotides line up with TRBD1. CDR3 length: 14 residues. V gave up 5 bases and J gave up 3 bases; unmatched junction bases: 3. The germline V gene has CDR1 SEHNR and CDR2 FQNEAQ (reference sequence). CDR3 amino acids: CASSPGTGEETQYF. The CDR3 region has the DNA TGTGCCAGCAGCCCAGGGACAGGGGAAGAGACCCAGTACTTC. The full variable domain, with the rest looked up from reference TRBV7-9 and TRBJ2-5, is DTGVSQNPRHKITKRGQNVTFRCDPISEHNRLYWYRQTLGQGPEFLTYFQNEAQLEKSRLLSDRFSAERPKGSFSTLEIQRTEQGDSAMYLCASSPGTGEETQYFGPGTRLLVL.

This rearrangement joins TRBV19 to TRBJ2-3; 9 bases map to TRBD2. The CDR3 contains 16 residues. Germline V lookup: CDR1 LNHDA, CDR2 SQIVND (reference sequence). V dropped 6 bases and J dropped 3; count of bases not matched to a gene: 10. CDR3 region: CASSPQRAGGTDTQYF. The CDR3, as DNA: TGTGCCAGTAGCCCCCAAAGAGCGGGGGGTACAGATACGCAGTATTTT. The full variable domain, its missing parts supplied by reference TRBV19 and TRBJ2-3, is DGGITQSPKYLFRKEGQNVTLSCEQNLNHDAMYWYRQDPGQGLRLIYYSQIVNDFQKGDIAEGYSVSREKKESFPLTVTSAQKNPTAFYLCASSPQRAGGTDTQYFGPGTRLTVL.

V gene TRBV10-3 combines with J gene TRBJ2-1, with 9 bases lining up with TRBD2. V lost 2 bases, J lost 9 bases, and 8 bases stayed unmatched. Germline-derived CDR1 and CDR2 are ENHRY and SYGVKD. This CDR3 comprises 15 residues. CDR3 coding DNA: TGTGCCATCAGTGAGGGCGGCGGGGGGGCCCTTGAGCAGTTCTTC. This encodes CAISEGGGGALEQFF.

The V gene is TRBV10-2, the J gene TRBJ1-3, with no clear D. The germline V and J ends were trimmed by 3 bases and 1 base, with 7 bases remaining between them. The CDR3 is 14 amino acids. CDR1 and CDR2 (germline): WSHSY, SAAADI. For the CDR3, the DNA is TGCGCCAGCAGTGACCCGGGTTCTGGAAACACCATATATTTT. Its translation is CASSDPGSGNTIYF.

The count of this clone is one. CDR3 DNA: TGCGCCAGCAGCTTAAAGGGGGACTATGGCTACACCTTC. It codes for CASSLKGDYGYTF. The J gene is TRBJ1-2, the V gene TRBV5-1; possibly TRBD1 for D (6 bases). V was pared by 2 bases and J by 3 bases, with 8 bases between. The CDR3 length is 13 residues. The V gene's germline CDR1 is SGHRS and CDR2 YFSETQ.

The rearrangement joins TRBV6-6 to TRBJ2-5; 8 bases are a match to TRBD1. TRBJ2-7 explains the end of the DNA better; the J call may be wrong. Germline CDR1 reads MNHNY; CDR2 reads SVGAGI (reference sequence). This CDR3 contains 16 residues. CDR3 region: CASSYYGTGNSYEQYF. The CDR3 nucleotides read TGTGCCAGCAGTTACTACGGGACAGGTAACTCCTACGAGCAGTACTTC.

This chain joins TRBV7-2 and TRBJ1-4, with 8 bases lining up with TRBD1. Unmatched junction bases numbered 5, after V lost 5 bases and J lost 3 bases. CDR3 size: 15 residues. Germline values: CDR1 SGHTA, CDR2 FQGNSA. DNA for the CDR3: TGTGCCAGCAGCCCACAGGGGGAGGCTAATGAAAAACTGTTTTTT. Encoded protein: CASSPQGEANEKLFF.

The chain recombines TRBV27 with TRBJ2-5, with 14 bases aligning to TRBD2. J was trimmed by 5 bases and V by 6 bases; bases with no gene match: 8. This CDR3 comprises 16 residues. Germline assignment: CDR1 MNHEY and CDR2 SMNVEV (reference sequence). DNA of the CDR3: TGTGCCAGCAGCTCCGATGGACTAGCGGGGGGTGAGACCCAGTACTTC. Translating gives CASSSDGLAGGETQYF.

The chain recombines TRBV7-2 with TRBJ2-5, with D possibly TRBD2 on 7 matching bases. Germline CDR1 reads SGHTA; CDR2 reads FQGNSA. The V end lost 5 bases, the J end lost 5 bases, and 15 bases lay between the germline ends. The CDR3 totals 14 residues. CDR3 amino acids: CASSRRGAQETQYF. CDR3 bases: TGTGCCAGCAGCCGTCGGGGGGCCCAGGAGACCCAGTACTTC.

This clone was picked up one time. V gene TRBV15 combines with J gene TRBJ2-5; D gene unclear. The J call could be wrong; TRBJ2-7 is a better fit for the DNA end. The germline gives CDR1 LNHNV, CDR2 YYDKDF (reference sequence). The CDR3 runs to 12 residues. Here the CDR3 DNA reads TGTGCCACCAGCAGTCCCGGGTACGAGCAGTACTTC. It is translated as CATSSPGYEQYF.

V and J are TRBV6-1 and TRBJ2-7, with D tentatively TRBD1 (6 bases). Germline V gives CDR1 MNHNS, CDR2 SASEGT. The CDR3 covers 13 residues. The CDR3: CAASGTSSYEQYF. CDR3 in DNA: TGTGCAGCCTCCGGGACATCTTCCTACGAGCAGTACTTC.

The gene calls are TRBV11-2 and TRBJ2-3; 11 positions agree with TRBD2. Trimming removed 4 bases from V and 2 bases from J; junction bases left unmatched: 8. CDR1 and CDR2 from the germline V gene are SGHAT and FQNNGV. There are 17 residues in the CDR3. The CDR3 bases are TGTGCCAGCAGCTCGCCTCGGACTAGCGGGTCCACAGATACGCAGTATTTT. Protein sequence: CASSSPRTSGSTDTQYF.

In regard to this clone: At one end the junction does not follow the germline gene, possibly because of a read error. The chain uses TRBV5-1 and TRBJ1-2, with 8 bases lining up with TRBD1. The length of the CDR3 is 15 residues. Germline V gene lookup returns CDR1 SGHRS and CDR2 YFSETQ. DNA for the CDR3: TGCGCCAGCGGCTTGGAACCAGGGGGCAACTATGGCTACACCTTC. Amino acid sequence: CASGLEPGGNYGYTF.

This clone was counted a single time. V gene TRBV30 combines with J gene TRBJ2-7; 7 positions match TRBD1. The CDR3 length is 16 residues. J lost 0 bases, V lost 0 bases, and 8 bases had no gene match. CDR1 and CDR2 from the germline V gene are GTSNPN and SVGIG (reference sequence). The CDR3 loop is CAWSVRMTGPSYEQYF. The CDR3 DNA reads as TGTGCCTGGAGTGTACGGATGACAGGGCCCTCCTACGAGCAGTACTTC.

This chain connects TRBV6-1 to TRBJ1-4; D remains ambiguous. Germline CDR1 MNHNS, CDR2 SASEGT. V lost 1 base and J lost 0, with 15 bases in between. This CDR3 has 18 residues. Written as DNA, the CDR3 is TGTGCCAGCAGTGAAGTTAGCAGACTCTTTGCAACTAATGAAAAACTGTTTTTT. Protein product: CASSEVSRLFATNEKLFF.